These 5 T cell receptor beta chains came from one sample sequenced in a study of CD8 T cells in Susac syndrome. cDNA came from around 0.5 to 1 ug RNA primed by random hexamers. TCRdb reprocessed the immunoSEQ multiplex PCR reads via MiXCR and lists one record per CDR3 protein. The repertoire includes over 95,000 distinct CDR3 sequences, just under 95% of them detected once, and approximately 0.12% sits in the top ten. Sequenced material: CD8+ T cells from PBMCs. These receptors all stem from a human donor in good health.

This clonotype has just one count. This sequence joins TRBV27 and TRBJ2-6; D not certain. CDR1 and CDR2 (germline): MNHEY, SMNVEV (reference sequence). V was pared by 6 bases and J by 0 bases, with 9 bases between. The CDR3 extends over 15 amino acids. In DNA, the CDR3 is TGTGCCAGCAGCTATTTAAGCTCTGGGGCCAACGTCCTGACTTTC. It is translated as CASSYLSSGANVLTF.

The chain is built from TRBV5-1 and TRBJ2-1, with TRBD2 matching over 10 bases. The germline gives CDR1 SGHRS, CDR2 YFSETQ. The CDR3 is made up of 17 amino acids. Trimming at V came to 4 bases and at J to 6 bases, leaving 13 bases not matched to a gene. In DNA form, the CDR3 reads TGCGCCAGCAGCCCACAAGCCTCTAGCGGGAGCAGCAATGAGCAGTTCTTC. Protein product: CASSPQASSGSSNEQFF.

The chain joins TRBV5-1 to TRBJ2-5, with 11 bases lining up with TRBD2. Germline CDR1 and CDR2: SGHRS and YFSETQ. The ends lost 4 bases at V and 2 bases at J; junction bases unmatched: 7. This CDR3 has 16 residues. This CDR3 is CASSLRTSGPQETQYF. The CDR3 DNA reads TGCGCCAGCAGCCTTCGGACTAGCGGGCCACAAGAGACCCAGTACTTC.

The V gene is TRBV30, the J gene TRBJ2-3; D is perhaps TRBD2 (6 bases). CDR3 length: 16 residues. Per germline, CDR1 GTSNPN and CDR2 SVGIG (reference sequence). V shed 2 bases and J shed 0 bases, with 15 bases lying between them. CDR3 nucleotide sequence: TGTGCCTGGAGTTTTGCTAGCGCCATTAGCACAGATACGCAGTATTTT. Translation: CAWSFASAISTDTQYF.

The rearrangement joins TRBV4-2 to TRBJ1-4; 7 bases are a match to TRBD1. The CDR3 length is 17 residues. With V trimmed by 1 base and J by 6 bases, 11 bases remained unmatched. The germline CDR1 and CDR2 sequences are LGHNA and YNFKEQ. The CDR3 DNA reads TGTGCCAGCAGCCAAGGCTTTCCCCGGGACAGAGATGAAAAACTGTTTTTT. The encoded protein is CASSQGFPRDRDEKLFF.